This TCR beta chain was documented in a study of cytomegalovirus exposure and HLA in healthy donors. Comment on this clone: Its antigen is not identified.

The V and J ends lost 3 bases and 0 bases respectively, with 8 bases between them. Germline V lookup: CDR1 GTSNPN, CDR2 SVGIG (reference sequence). The length of the CDR3 is 14 residues. PCR used 60 Vbeta primers and 13 Jbeta primers. Here immunoSEQ multiplex PCR was the method, and the copy in TCRdb shows in-frame clones only, minus some. Of some 180,000 clones detected, about four fifths appear once; the ten largest clones hold 2.9%. Points from the study as a whole: HLA-A and HLA-B allele assignments for most subjects were reportedly predicted accurately using TCR beta sequences. In the analysis, some V segments, TRBV6-2 and TRBV6-3 included, were excluded as indistinguishable. CMV antigen specificity was confirmed in vitro for a few CMV-associated chains.

This receptor was identified in a female donor in good health and CMV-seronegative. The sequenced sample was PBMCs. J is TRBJ1-4 and V is TRBV30; D unclear. The CDR3 bases are TGTGCCTGGAGCGGCGGTGCAACTAATGAAAAACTGTTTTTT. Amino acids: CAWSGGATNEKLFF.